The clone carrying this T cell receptor beta chain was detected many times. Antigen unknown. This sample stems from a study of early T cells in non-severe SARS-CoV-2 infection. At the level of the study: Investigators sequenced bulk RNA drawn from unsorted whole blood, and chains remained unpaired. Overall study results and limits: VDJdb matching skewed toward anti-spike CD8 responses, missing private and CD4 specificities.

Deletions cut 6 bases from V and 0 bases from J, with 12 bases between. Germline CDR1 is LNHDA and CDR2 is SQIVND (reference sequence). The CDR3 loop spans 15 amino acids. The library protocol tagged individual cDNA molecules with unique molecular identifiers. TCRdb re-called the 5' RACE reads through MiXCR, storing one row per CDR3 protein. This table holds under 85,000 distinct CDR3 sequences, approximately 12% found once. V usage is TRBV19 and J usage is TRBJ2-4; a weak D match, TRBD2 (5 bases). The sample taken for sequencing was whole blood. The sequence derives from an adult who was a healthcare worker with PCR-confirmed SARS-CoV-2 infection or an uninfected control (not recorded which). CDR3 sequence (DNA): TGTGCCAGTAGGACGACCGGGGTAGCCAAAAACATTCAGTACTTC. Encoded protein: CASRTTGVAKNIQYF.